The T cell receptor (beta chain) under discussion was sequenced for a study of CD8 T cells in Susac syndrome. Germline loops: CDR1 MNHEY, CDR2 SVGAGI. Trimming took off 0 bases at V and 4 bases at J, with 15 bases between the two ends. This CDR3 contains 16 residues. With random hexamers, reverse transcription was performed on about 0.45 to 1 ug of RNA. TCRdb re-analysed the immunoSEQ multiplex PCR reads in MiXCR, keeping a single row per CDR3 protein. The top ten hold 0.4% to 0.55% of the sample, which has tens of thousands of distinct CDR3 sequences, 93% seen once. TEMRA cells were enriched by FACS, and CD4+ and CD8+ T cells were negatively isolated.

The material sequenced was CD8+ T cells from PBMCs. This TCR came from a human donor with multiple sclerosis. The genes are TRBV6-5 and TRBJ1-1; maybe TRBD1 (6 bases). The CDR3 DNA reads as TGTGCCAGCAGTTACTCGAGCAGGGGTTGGTTCACTGAAGCTTTCTTT. Translated, it gives CASSYSSRGWFTEAFF.